This T cell receptor beta chain is from a study of blood T cells in healthy people across ages. Overall study findings and caveats: Relative to aged donors, long-lived donors carried more naive CD4+ cells and displayed higher diversity. Per million T cells, TCR beta diversity dropped about linearly as age rose.

This CDR3 is 17 amino acids long. CDR1 SGDLS and CDR2 YYNGEE come from the germline V gene. V dropped 0 bases and J dropped 2; count of bases not matched to a gene: 6. A sample-barcoded 5' primer and a J-beta primer mix were used in a second PCR of roughly 7 to 11 cycles. Every cDNA was tagged by a template-switch adaptor with 12 random nucleotides. TCRdb independently ran MiXCR on the 5' RACE reads; one entry per CDR3 protein. The sample lists hundreds of thousands of distinct CDR3 sequences, 36% occurring once. Turning to this clonotype: Antigen: not known.

The TCR comes from a young man in good health. The specimen sequenced was blood. The chain recombines TRBV9 with TRBJ2-2, with TRBD2 matching over 8 bases. CDR3 DNA sequence: TGTGCCAGCAGCGTAGGCGGGGGGCCCTCTAACACCGGGGAGCTGTTTTTT. Residues: CASSVGGGPSNTGELFF. The full variable domain, completed using reference TRBV9 and TRBJ2-2, is DSGVTQTPKHLITATGQRVTLRCSPRSGDLSVYWYQQSLDQGLQFLIQYYNGEERAKGNILERFSAQQFPDLHSELNLSSLELGDSALYFCASSVGGGPSNTGELFFGEGSRLTVL.